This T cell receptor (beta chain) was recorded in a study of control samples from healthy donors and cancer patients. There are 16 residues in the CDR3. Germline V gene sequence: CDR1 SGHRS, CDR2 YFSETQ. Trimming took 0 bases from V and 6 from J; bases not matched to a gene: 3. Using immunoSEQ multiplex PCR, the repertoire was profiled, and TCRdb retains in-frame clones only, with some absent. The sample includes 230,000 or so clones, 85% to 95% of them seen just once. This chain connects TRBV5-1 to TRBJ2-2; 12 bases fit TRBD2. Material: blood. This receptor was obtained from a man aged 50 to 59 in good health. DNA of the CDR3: TGCGCCAGCAGCTTGGCACTAGCGGGGGGCGCCGGGGAGCTGTTTTTT. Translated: CASSLALAGGAGELFF.